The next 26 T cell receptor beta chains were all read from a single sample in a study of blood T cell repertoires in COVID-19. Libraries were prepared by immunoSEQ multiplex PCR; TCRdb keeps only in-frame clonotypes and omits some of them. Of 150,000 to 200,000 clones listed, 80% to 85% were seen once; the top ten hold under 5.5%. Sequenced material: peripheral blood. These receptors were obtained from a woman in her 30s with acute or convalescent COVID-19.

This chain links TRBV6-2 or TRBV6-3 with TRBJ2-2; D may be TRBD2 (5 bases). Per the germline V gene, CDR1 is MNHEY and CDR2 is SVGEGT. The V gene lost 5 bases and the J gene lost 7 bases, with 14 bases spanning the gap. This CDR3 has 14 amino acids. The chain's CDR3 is CASSHQSGIGELFF. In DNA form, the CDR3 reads TGTGCCAGCAGTCACCAGTCGGGGATCGGGGAGCTGTTTTTT.

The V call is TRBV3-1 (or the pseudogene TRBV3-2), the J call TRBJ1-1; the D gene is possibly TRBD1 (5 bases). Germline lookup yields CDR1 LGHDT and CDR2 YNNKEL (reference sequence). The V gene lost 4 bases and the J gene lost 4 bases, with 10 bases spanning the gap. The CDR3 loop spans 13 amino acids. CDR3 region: CASSRGRGTEAFF. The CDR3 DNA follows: TGTGCCAGCAGCCGAGGGAGGGGCACTGAAGCTTTCTTT.

CDR3 nucleotides: TGTGCCAGCAGCTACCAAATAAGATCTAGCGGGGGGGCGACAGATACGCAGTATTTT. This sequence encodes CASSYQIRSSGGATDTQYF. V is TRBV7-2 and J is TRBJ2-3; 12 nucleotides align to TRBD2. This CDR3 is built from 19 residues. Trimming took 4 bases from V and 3 from J; bases not matched to a gene: 14. Germline CDR1 SGHTA, CDR2 FQGNSA. Using reference TRBV7-2 and TRBJ2-3 for the parts outside the CDR3, the full variable domain is GAGVSQSPSNKVTEKGKDVELRCDPISGHTALYWYRQSLGQGLEFLIYFQGNSAPDKSGLPSDRFSAERTGGSVSTLTIQRTQQEDSAVYLCASSYQIRSSGGATDTQYFGPGTRLTVL.

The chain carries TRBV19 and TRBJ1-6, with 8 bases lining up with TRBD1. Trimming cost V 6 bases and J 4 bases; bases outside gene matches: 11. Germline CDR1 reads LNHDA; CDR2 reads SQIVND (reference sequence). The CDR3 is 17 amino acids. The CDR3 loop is CASSQLQGARYNSPLHF. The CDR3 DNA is TGTGCCAGTAGCCAACTCCAGGGGGCTCGTTATAATTCACCCCTCCACTTT.

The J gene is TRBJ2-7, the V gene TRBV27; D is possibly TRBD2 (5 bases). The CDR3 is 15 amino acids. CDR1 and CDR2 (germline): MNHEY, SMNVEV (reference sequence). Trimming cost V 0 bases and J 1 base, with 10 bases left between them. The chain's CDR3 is CASSLSPRRSYEQYF. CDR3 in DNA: TGTGCCAGCAGTTTATCCCCGCGGAGGTCCTACGAGCAGTACTTC.

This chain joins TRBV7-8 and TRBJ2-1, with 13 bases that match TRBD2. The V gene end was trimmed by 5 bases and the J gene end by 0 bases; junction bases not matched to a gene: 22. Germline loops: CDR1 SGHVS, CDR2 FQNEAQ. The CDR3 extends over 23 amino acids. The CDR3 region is CASSPTRPQGTSGKIGSYNEQFF. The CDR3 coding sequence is TGTGCCAGCAGCCCCACTCGACCCCAAGGGACTAGCGGGAAGATAGGCTCCTACAATGAGCAGTTCTTC.

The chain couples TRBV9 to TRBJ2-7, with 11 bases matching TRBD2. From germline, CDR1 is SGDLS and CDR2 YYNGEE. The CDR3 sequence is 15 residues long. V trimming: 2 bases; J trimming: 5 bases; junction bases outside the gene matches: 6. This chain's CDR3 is CASSVGTSGNDEQYF. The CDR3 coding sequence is TGTGCCAGCAGCGTGGGGACTAGCGGAAACGACGAGCAGTACTTC.

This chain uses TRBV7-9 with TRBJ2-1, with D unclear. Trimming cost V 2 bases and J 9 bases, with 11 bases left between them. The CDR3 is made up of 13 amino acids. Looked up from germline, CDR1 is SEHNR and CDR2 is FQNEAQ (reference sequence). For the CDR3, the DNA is TGTGCCAGCAGCTTAACCCCCGAGAGTGAGCAGTTCTTC. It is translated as CASSLTPESEQFF.

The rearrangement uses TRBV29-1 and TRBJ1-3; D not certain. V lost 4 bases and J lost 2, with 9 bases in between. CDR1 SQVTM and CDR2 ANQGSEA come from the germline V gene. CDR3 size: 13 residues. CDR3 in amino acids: CSVAANPGNTIYF. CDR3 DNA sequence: TGCAGCGTTGCCGCGAACCCTGGAAACACCATATATTTT.

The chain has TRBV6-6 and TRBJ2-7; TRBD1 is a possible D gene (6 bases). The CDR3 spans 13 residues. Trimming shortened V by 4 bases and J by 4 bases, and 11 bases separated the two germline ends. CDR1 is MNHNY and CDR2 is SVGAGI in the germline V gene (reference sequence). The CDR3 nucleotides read TGTGCCAGCAGTTTGAATCAGGGGTACGAGCAGTACTTC. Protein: CASSLNQGYEQYF.

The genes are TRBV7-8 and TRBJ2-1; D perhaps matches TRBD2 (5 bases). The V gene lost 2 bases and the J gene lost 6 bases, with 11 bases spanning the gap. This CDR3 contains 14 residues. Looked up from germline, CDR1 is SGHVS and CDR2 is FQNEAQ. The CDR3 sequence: CASSLKHSGNEQFF. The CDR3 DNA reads TGTGCCAGCAGCTTAAAGCACAGCGGCAATGAGCAGTTCTTC.

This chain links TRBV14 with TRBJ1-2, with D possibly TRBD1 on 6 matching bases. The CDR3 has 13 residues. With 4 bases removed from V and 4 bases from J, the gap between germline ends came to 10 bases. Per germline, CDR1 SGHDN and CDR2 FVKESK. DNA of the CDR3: TGTGCCAGCAGCCTCGGACAGATCTATGGCTACACCTTC. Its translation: CASSLGQIYGYTF.

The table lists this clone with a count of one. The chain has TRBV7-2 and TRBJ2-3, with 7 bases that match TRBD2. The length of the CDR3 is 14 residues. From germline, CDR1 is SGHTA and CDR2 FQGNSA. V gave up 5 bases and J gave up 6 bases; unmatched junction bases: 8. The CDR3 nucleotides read TGTGCCAGCAGCACTCGCGGGAGTGCGGATACGCAGTATTTT. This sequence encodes CASSTRGSADTQYF.

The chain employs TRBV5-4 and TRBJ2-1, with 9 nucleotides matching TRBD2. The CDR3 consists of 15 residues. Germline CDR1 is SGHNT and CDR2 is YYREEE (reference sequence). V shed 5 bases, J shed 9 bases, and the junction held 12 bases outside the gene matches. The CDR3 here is CASSAVAGGLVEQFF. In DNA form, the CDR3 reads TGTGCCAGCAGTGCAGTGGCGGGGGGGCTTGTTGAGCAGTTCTTC.

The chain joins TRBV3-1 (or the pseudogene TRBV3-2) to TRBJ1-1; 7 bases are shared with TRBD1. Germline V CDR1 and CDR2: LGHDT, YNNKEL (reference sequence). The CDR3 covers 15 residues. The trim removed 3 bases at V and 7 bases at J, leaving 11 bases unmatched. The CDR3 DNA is TGTGCCAGCAGCCAGACGGGACAGTTTCGCCGTGAAGCTTTCTTT. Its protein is CASSQTGQFRREAFF.

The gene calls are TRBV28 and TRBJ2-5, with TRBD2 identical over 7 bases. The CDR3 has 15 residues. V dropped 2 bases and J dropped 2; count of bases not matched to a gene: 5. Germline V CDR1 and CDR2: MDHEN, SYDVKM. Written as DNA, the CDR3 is TGTGCCAGCAGTTTACGGCTAGCGGCACAAGAGACCCAGTACTTC. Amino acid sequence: CASSLRLAAQETQYF.

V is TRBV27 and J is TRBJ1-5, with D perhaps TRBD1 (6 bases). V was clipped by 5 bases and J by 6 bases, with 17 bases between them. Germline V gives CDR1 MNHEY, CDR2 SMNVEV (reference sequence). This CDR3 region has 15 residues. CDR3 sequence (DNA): TGTGCCAGCAGTCTCACCGGGACAAGTATTCAGCCCCAGCATTTT. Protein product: CASSLTGTSIQPQHF.

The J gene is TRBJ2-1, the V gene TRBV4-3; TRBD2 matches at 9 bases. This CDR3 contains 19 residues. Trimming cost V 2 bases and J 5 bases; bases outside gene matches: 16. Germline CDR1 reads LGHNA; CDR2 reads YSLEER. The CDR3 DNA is TGCGCCAGCAGCCAAAAACTATCTCCGGGCGGGGGGGCTGACAATGAGCAGTTCTTC. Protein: CASSQKLSPGGGADNEQFF.

The CDR3 DNA reads TGTGCCAGCGCGCCAGGGCAATATAATTCACCCCTCCACTTT. It specifies CASAPGQYNSPLHF. The chain employs TRBV19 and TRBJ1-6, with TRBD1 as a possible D gene (5 bases). The CDR3 is 14 residues long. V dropped 9 bases and J dropped 4 bases, with 13 bases sitting between them. CDR1 is LNHDA, CDR2 SQIVND, per germline (reference sequence).

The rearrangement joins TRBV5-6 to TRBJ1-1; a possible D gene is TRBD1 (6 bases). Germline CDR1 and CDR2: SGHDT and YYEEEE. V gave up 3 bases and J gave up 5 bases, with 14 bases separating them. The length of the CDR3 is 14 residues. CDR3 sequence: CASSYQGRGTEAFF. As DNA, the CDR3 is TGTGCCAGCAGCTATCAGGGTAGGGGGACTGAAGCTTTCTTT.

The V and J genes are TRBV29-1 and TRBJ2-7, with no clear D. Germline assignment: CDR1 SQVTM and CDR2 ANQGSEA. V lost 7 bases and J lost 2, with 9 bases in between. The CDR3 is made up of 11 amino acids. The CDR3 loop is CSAGEAYEQYF. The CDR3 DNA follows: TGCAGCGCCGGTGAGGCCTACGAGCAGTACTTC.

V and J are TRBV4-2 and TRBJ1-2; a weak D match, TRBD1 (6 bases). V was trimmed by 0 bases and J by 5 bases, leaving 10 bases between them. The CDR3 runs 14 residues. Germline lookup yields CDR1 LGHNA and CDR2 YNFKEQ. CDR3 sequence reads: CASSQDEGTYGYTF. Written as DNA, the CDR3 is TGTGCCAGCAGCCAAGATGAGGGGACATATGGCTACACCTTC.

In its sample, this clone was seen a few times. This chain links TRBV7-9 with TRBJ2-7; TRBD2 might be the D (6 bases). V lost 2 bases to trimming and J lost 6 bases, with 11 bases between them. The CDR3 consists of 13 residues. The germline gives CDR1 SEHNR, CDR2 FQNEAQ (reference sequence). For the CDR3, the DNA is TGTGCCAGCAGCTTAATATTGCGGGGCGAGCAGTACTTC. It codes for CASSLILRGEQYF.

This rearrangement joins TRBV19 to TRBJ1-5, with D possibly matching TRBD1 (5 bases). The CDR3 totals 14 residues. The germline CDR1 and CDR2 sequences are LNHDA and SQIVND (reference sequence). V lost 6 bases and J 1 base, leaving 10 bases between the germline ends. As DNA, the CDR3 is TGTGCCAGTAGGGGGCTGGAGAGCAATCAGCCCCAGCATTTT. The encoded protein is CASRGLESNQPQHF. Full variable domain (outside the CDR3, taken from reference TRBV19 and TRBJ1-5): DGGITQSPKYLFRKEGQNVTLSCEQNLNHDAMYWYRQDPGQGLRLIYYSQIVNDFQKGDIAEGYSVSREKKESFPLTVTSAQKNPTAFYLCASRGLESNQPQHFGDGTRLSIL.

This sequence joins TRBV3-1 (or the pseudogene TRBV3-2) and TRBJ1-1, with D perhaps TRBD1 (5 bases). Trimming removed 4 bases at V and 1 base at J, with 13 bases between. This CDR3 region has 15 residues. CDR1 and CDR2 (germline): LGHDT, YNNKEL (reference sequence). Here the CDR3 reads CASSPEVRANTEAFF. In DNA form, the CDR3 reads TGTGCCAGCAGCCCCGAGGTCAGGGCGAACACTGAAGCTTTCTTT.

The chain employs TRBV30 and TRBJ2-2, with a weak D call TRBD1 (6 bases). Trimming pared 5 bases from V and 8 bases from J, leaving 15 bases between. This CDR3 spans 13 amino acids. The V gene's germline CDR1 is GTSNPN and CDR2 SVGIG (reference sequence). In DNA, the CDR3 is TGTGCCTGGGCGACAGGACCCTTGGGGGAGCTGTTTTTT. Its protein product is CAWATGPLGELFF. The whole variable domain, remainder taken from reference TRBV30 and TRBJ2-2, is SQTIHQWPATLVQPVGSPLSLECTVEGTSNPNLYWYRQAAGRGLQLLFYSVGIGQISSEVPQNLSASRPQDRQFILSSKKLLLSDSGFYLCAWATGPLGELFFGEGSRLTVL.